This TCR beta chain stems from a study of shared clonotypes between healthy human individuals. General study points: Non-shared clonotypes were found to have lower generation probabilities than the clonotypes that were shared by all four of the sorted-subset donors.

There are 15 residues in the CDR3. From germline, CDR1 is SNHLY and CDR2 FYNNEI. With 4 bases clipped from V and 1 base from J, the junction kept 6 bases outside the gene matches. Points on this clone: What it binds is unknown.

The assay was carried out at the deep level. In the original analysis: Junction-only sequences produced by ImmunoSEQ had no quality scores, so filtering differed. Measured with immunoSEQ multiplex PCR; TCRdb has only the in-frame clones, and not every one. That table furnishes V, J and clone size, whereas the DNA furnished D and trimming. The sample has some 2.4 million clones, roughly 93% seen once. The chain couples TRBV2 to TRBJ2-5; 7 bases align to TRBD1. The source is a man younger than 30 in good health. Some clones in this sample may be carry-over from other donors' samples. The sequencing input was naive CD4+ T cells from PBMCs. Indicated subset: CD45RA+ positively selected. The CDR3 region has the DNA TGTGCCAGCAGTGGGACAGGACCGTCCCAAGAGACCCAGTACTTC. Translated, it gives CASSGTGPSQETQYF. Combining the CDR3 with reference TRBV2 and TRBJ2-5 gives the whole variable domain EPEVTQTPSHQVTQMGQEVILRCVPISNHLYFYWYRQILGQKVEFLVSFYNNEISEKSEIFDDQFSVERPDGSNFTLKIRSTKLEDSAMYFCASSGTGPSQETQYFGPGTRLLVL.